The clone carrying this T cell receptor beta chain was picked up one time. This entry is derived from a study of blood T cell repertoires in COVID-19. The CDR3 has 13 residues. Trimming removed 9 bases at V and 6 bases at J, with 14 bases between. Per the germline V gene, CDR1 is ENHRY and CDR2 is SYGVKD. The data were produced by immunoSEQ multiplex PCR, yet TCRdb's version contains in-frame clones alone and is incomplete. Of just over 150,000 clones listed, 85% are singletons. This sequence originates from a human donor with acute or convalescent COVID-19. The donor label of this sample is uncertain. This sequence joins TRBV10-3 and TRBJ1-4; maybe TRBD1 (6 bases). The sample comprised peripheral blood. CDR3 nucleotide sequence: TGTGCCATAAGCCGACAGGAACATGAAAAACTGTTTTTT. This codes for CAISRQEHEKLFF.